This passage covers 27 T cell receptor beta chains from one sample sequenced in a study of cytomegalovirus exposure and HLA in healthy donors. 13 Jbeta primers and 60 Vbeta primers were used for the PCR. The repertoire was sequenced with immunoSEQ multiplex PCR; TCRdb's copy has only in-frame clones and lacks some. The table has about 190,000 clones, 65% to 90% seen once; the top ten hold approximately 6%. The specimen was PBMCs. Source of these receptors: a man aged 40-50 years in good health and CMV-seropositive.

Turning to this clone: Mismatch with germline at one junction end may stem from a read error. This chain connects TRBV6-1 to TRBJ2-7, with TRBD2 matching over 10 bases. There are 12 residues in the CDR3. Germline CDR1 MNHNS, CDR2 SASEGT. The CDR3 region is CASREAGGEQYF. DNA for the CDR3: TGTGCCAGCAGGGAAGCGGGGGGGGAGCAGTACTTC.

This sequence joins TRBV5-6 and TRBJ2-7; D perhaps matches TRBD2 (7 bases). Trimming took 2 bases from V and 7 from J, leaving 13 bases between them. Germline-derived CDR1 and CDR2 are SGHDT and YYEEEE. The CDR3 totals 13 residues. The CDR3 loop is CASSFPGGGEQYF. CDR3 DNA: TGTGCCAGCAGCTTCCCGGGGGGCGGGGAGCAGTACTTC.

This chain joins TRBV9 and TRBJ1-4, with a possible D match to TRBD1 (6 bases). Germline lookup yields CDR1 SGDLS and CDR2 YYNGEE. The length of the CDR3 is 15 residues. V lost 4 bases and J lost 7, with 17 bases in between. Here the CDR3 DNA reads TGTGCCAGCAGCATAACAGGGCGGGTTACTGAAAAACTGTTTTTT. This translates into CASSITGRVTEKLFF.

The chain recombines TRBV27 with TRBJ2-7; 7 bases are shared with TRBD1. The CDR3 is made up of 14 amino acids. The junction had 6 bases not matched to a gene; V was cut back by 2 bases and J by 5 bases. Germline loops: CDR1 MNHEY, CDR2 SMNVEV (reference sequence). CDR3 DNA: TGTGCCAGCAGTTTACCCGACAGGGACCACGAGCAGTACTTC. Translation: CASSLPDRDHEQYF.

The chain employs TRBV4-3 and TRBJ2-1, with 13 nucleotides matching TRBD2. The CDR3 runs to 19 residues. The V gene end was trimmed by 0 bases and the J gene end by 4 bases; junction bases not matched to a gene: 9. Germline V CDR1 and CDR2: LGHNA, YSLEER. In nucleotides, the CDR3 is TGCGCCAGCAGCCAAGATGCTCCACTAGCGGGGGGGGGTTACAATGAGCAGTTCTTC. The encoded protein is CASSQDAPLAGGGYNEQFF.

This chain joins TRBV10-1 and TRBJ2-2, with TRBD1 as a possible D gene (6 bases). Trimming removed 0 bases from V and 1 base from J, with 15 bases in between. In germline, CDR1 is WNHNN, CDR2 SYGVQD (reference sequence). This CDR3 contains 18 residues. CDR3 in DNA: TGCGCCAGCAGTGAGTCCTACAGGGCAAGGCTGAACACCGGGGAGCTGTTTTTT. Protein product: CASSESYRARLNTGELFF.

The J gene is TRBJ2-3, the V gene TRBV15, with TRBD1 identical over 8 bases. Germline V lookup: CDR1 LNHNV, CDR2 YYDKDF (reference sequence). The CDR3 is made up of 16 amino acids. Trimming cost V 4 bases and J 2 bases; bases outside gene matches: 8. For the CDR3, the DNA is TGTGCCACCAGCAATGTGGGGACAGGACACACAGATACGCAGTATTTT. This gives the protein CATSNVGTGHTDTQYF.

V and J are TRBV2 and TRBJ2-5; tentative D call: TRBD1 (6 bases). This CDR3 is built from 14 residues. The germline V and J ends were trimmed by 5 bases and 0 bases, with 10 bases remaining between them. CDR1 SNHLY and CDR2 FYNNEI come from the germline V gene. CDR3 region: CASSQGQNQETQYF. For the CDR3, the DNA is TGTGCCAGCAGTCAAGGACAGAACCAAGAGACCCAGTACTTC.

V gene TRBV6-1 combines with J gene TRBJ2-3, with 7 positions matching TRBD2. The CDR3 is 16 amino acids. From germline, CDR1 is MNHNS and CDR2 SASEGT. Trimming removed 0 bases from V and 2 bases from J; junction bases left unmatched: 5. The DNA of the CDR3 is TGTGCCAGCAGTGAAGCGCTTCGGGACTACACAGATACGCAGTATTTT. Its protein product is CASSEALRDYTDTQYF.

The chain carries TRBV4-3 and TRBJ1-6, with D possibly matching TRBD1 (5 bases). The CDR3 sequence is 14 residues long. The ends were cut back, 0 bases at V and 10 bases at J, with 10 bases in the middle. Germline assignment: CDR1 LGHNA and CDR2 YSLEER. CDR3 sequence: CASSQDGRGSPLHF. Written as DNA, the CDR3 is TGCGCCAGCAGCCAAGATGGTAGGGGCTCACCCCTCCACTTT.

The chain recombines TRBV6-6 with TRBJ2-1, with D hard to call. Germline CDR1 is MNHNY and CDR2 is SVGAGI (reference sequence). V dropped 2 bases and J dropped 7 bases, with 3 bases sitting between them. The CDR3 is 11 amino acids. This CDR3 reads CASSYPNEQFF. The CDR3 bases are TGTGCCAGCAGTTACCCTAATGAGCAGTTCTTC.

This clone showed up just a few times. This chain links TRBV7-6 with TRBJ2-7; TRBD1 might be the D (5 bases). V lost 0 bases and J lost 1, with 16 bases in between. This CDR3 region has 17 residues. Germline V gives CDR1 SGHVS, CDR2 FNYEAQ. CDR3 amino acids: CASSLASGQGGSYEQYF. The CDR3 region has the DNA TGTGCCAGCAGCTTAGCGAGTGGGCAGGGTGGTTCCTACGAGCAGTACTTC.

The chain joins TRBV28 to TRBJ1-2; no clear D gene. CDR3 size: 12 residues. Trimming removed 4 bases from V and 6 bases from J, with 9 bases in between. Germline CDR1 is MDHEN and CDR2 is SYDVKM. The CDR3 DNA follows: TGTGCCAGCAGTTCGAACTTAAATGGCTACACCTTC. Translation: CASSSNLNGYTF.

This clone was detected only once. The chain is built from TRBV19 and TRBJ2-5; 7 bases match TRBD1. V lost 1 base and J lost 4; bases outside the gene matches: 15. Germline CDR1 and CDR2: LNHDA and SQIVND (reference sequence). The CDR3 is 18 residues long. In DNA, the CDR3 is TGTGCCAGTAGTATAGGGGCAAGGAACAGGGGCACTTTAGAGACCCAGTACTTC. Residues: CASSIGARNRGTLETQYF.

The chain is built from TRBV6-6 and TRBJ1-5; 7 bases map to TRBD1. CDR3 length: 15 amino acids. Germline V gives CDR1 MNHNY, CDR2 SVGAGI (reference sequence). J lost 1 base, V lost 2 bases, and 2 bases had no gene match. The CDR3 region is CASSYLTGSNQPQHF. For the CDR3, the DNA is TGTGCCAGCAGTTACCTGACAGGGAGCAATCAGCCCCAGCATTTT.

About this clone itself: One junction end disagrees with the germline gene, perhaps due to a read error. This CDR3 is CARSETGWTNEKLFF. CDR3 coding DNA: TGTGCCCGCAGTGAGACAGGGTGGACTAATGAAAAACTGTTTTTT. This rearrangement joins TRBV6-1 to TRBJ1-4; 7 bases are a match to TRBD1. The CDR3 runs 15 residues. The germline gives CDR1 MNHNS, CDR2 SASEGT.

This chain joins TRBV4-3 and TRBJ2-1; D may be TRBD2 (7 bases). This CDR3 contains 12 residues. The germline gives CDR1 LGHNA, CDR2 YSLEER. V gave up 8 bases and J gave up 8 bases, with 13 bases separating them. CDR3 sequence reads: CASSGGGDEQFF. CDR3 in DNA: TGCGCCAGCTCGGGGGGCGGCGATGAGCAGTTCTTC.

V and J are TRBV11-2 and TRBJ2-5, with 9 nucleotides matching TRBD1. CDR1 and CDR2 (germline): SGHAT, FQNNGV. The CDR3 contains 15 residues. J gave up 0 bases and V 1 base, and 0 bases lay outside the gene matches. The CDR3 DNA reads as TGTGCCAGCAGCTTAGGGACAGGGGACCAAGAGACCCAGTACTTC. Its protein is CASSLGTGDQETQYF.

V usage is TRBV9 and J usage is TRBJ1-1; TRBD1 matches at 7 bases. Germline values: CDR1 SGDLS, CDR2 YYNGEE. The junction had 10 bases not matched to a gene; V was cut back by 4 bases and J by 10 bases. The CDR3 spans 13 residues. The CDR3 is CASSPTGVAVAFF. The CDR3 DNA is TGTGCCAGCAGCCCCACAGGGGTTGCTGTAGCTTTCTTT.

Only one count was recorded for this clone. Other DNA sequences within the sample encode an identical CDR3. The V call is TRBV5-1, the J call TRBJ2-3; D might be TRBD2 (6 bases). Trimming cost V 4 bases and J 0 bases, with 12 bases left between them. The CDR3 length is 15 residues. The germline CDR1 and CDR2 sequences are SGHRS and YFSETQ. CDR3 amino acids: CASSLGGVSTDTQYF. The CDR3 DNA sequence: TGCGCCAGCAGCCTAGGAGGGGTGAGCACAGATACGCAGTATTTT.

The J gene is TRBJ2-7, the V gene TRBV11-2; no definite D call. Germline V gene data show CDR1 as SGHAT and CDR2 as FQNNGV. V lost 5 bases and J 0 bases, leaving 17 bases between the germline ends. The CDR3 extends over 16 amino acids. The CDR3 DNA sequence: TGTGCCAGCAGCCCCGGCCTCAGGTTGAGCTCCTACGAGCAGTACTTC. Encoded protein: CASSPGLRLSSYEQYF.

V gene TRBV27 combines with J gene TRBJ1-2, with D possibly matching TRBD1 (5 bases). Germline lookup yields CDR1 MNHEY and CDR2 SMNVEV (reference sequence). Deletions cut 6 bases from V and 5 bases from J, with 13 bases between. The CDR3 runs to 13 residues. CDR3 in DNA: TGTGCCAGCAGCCCCGCAGACAGATATGGCTACACCTTC. The encoded protein is CASSPADRYGYTF.

The chain links TRBV27 to TRBJ1-5, with D unclear. This CDR3 comprises 15 residues. Germline V lookup: CDR1 MNHEY, CDR2 SMNVEV (reference sequence). V was cut by 2 bases and J by 0 bases, with 8 bases left in between. The CDR3 nucleotides are TGTGCCAGCAGTTTAATGGGCTATAGCAATCAGCCCCAGCATTTT. The encoded protein is CASSLMGYSNQPQHF.

This rearrangement joins TRBV28 to TRBJ2-1; D uncertain. V was clipped by 10 bases and J by 0 bases, with 19 bases between them. This CDR3 is 16 amino acids long. Germline values: CDR1 MDHEN, CDR2 SYDVKM. CDR3: CATHSQEVISYNEQFF. The CDR3 DNA follows: TGTGCCACCCATTCCCAGGAAGTTATCTCCTACAATGAGCAGTTCTTC.

The chain couples TRBV30 to TRBJ2-2; the match to TRBD1 covers 9 bases. Germline trimming cut 8 bases from V and 7 bases from J; bases unmatched to any gene: 14. Looked up from germline, CDR1 is GTSNPN and CDR2 is SVGIG (reference sequence). The CDR3 is 15 amino acids. This CDR3 is CAVHLTGGQIGELFF. CDR3 nucleotide sequence: TGTGCCGTCCACCTGACAGGGGGGCAAATCGGGGAGCTGTTTTTT.

The rearrangement links TRBV9 to TRBJ1-4; 8 bases fit TRBD1. CDR3 length equals 16 residues. Per germline, CDR1 SGDLS and CDR2 YYNGEE. The V segment lost 0 bases and the J segment 4 bases; nucleotides outside the gene matches: 5. CDR3 in DNA: TGTGCCAGCAGCGTAGAGGGACAGGCGAGTAATGAAAAACTGTTTTTT. Amino acids: CASSVEGQASNEKLFF.

The chain combines TRBV19 with TRBJ2-3; D call uncertain. The length of the CDR3 is 12 residues. Trimming cost V 7 bases and J 1 base, with 6 bases left between them. CDR1 and CDR2 from the germline V gene are LNHDA and SQIVND (reference sequence). The CDR3 here is CASTQGTDTQYF. DNA of the CDR3: TGTGCCAGTACTCAGGGCACAGATACGCAGTATTTT.